This T cell receptor (beta chain) was sequenced in a study of T cell changes during pregnancy in multiple sclerosis (dated by TCRdb to between 2019 and 2020). As for the study more broadly: Changes in the T cell repertoire over the course of pregnancy were examined in this study in women with multiple sclerosis.

As to this clone: What antigen it recognizes has not been identified. No qualities accompany the bases; no much larger clone lies one base away.

Libraries were prepared through the immunoSEQ multiplex PCR assay. In TCRdb, the immuneACCESS table is reduced to in-frame sequences with V and J assigned. These tables do not hold every clone; where another copy was compared, an unresolved V gene accounts for under half, and the others remain unexplained. The sample includes about 39,000 clones, with around 93% observed a single time. The biggest ten clones account for roughly 0.41% of the sample. The germline V end is reduced by 8 bases and the J end by 5 bases; junction bases left unmatched: 7. The cysteine opens and the phenylalanine closes a CDR3 of 13 amino acids. Just the 39-base CDR3 DNA is kept, in frame starting at base 1. From the germline V gene, CDR1 is ENHRY and CDR2 is SYGVKD.

The receptor was derived from a female donor with multiple sclerosis, enrolled in a pregnancy study. The chain uses TRBV10-3 and TRBJ2-5; 8 central bases correspond to TRBD1. The sample here was CD4+ T cells from peripheral blood mononuclear cells, taken in the first trimester of pregnancy. The CDR3 sequence is CAISGQGRETQYF. The nucleotide sequence reads TGTGCCATCTCCGGACAGGGTAGGGAGACCCAGTACTTC.